These T cell receptor beta chains were read from a single sample in a study of PD-1 blockade in classical Hodgkin lymphoma. The protocol was immunoSEQ multiplex PCR, while the TCRdb copy is restricted to in-frame clones and leaves out a portion. In the table there are around 6,700 clones, approximately 81% of which are singletons. The sequences come from CD4+ T cells from blood, collected at baseline. Every receptor here comes from a human donor with classical Hodgkin lymphoma. The CDR3 runs from the conserved cysteine through the conserved F or W. Fields, in order: CDR3 DNA, CDR3 protein, V gene, D gene, clone size, J gene. A D gene is named only where the DNA matches it firmly. The size of a clone is reported for some rows only, either as once, few or many, or as a class for expanded clones.

TGTGCCAGTAGAACCGGGACAGGGATAAATCAGCCCCAGCATTTT | CASRTGTGINQPQHF | TRBV19 | TRBD1 | . | TRBJ1-5
TGTGCCAGCAGTCCCGACCTTCGTGGCTACACCTTC | CASSPDLRGYTF | TRBV7-8 | . | . | TRBJ1-2
TGTGCCAGCAGTAGGGACGGATCGAACACCGGGGAGCTGTTTTTT | CASSRDGSNTGELFF | TRBV27 | . | . | TRBJ2-2
TGTGCCAGCAGACCGGGACTAGCGTACCAAGAGACCCAGTACTTC | CASRPGLAYQETQYF | TRBV2 | TRBD2 | . | TRBJ2-5
TGTGCCATCTCCCCGGGACTAGCCGGGACTGATACGCAGTATTTT | CAISPGLAGTDTQYF | TRBV10-3 | TRBD2 | . | TRBJ2-3
TGTGCCAGCAGTGAACTGGTTGGGGCCAACGTCCTGACTTTC | CASSELVGANVLTF | TRBV2 | . | . | TRBJ2-6
TGTGCCAGCAGAAGGGACAACGATTACACTGAAGCTTTCTTT | CASRRDNDYTEAFF | TRBV27 | . | . | TRBJ1-1
TGTGCCAGCAGCTTCAATAGCGGGAGCTCCTACAATGAGCAGTTCTTC | CASSFNSGSSYNEQFF | TRBV9 | TRBD2 | . | TRBJ2-1
TGTGCCAGCAGCCCAGCCGGGTCCGCGGGTTCACCCCTCCACTTT | CASSPAGSAGSPLHF | TRBV7-2 | . | . | TRBJ1-6
TGTGCCAGCAGCTATCTTCGCGGGTCCGGGGAGCTGTTTTTT | CASSYLRGSGELFF | TRBV6-5 | . | . | TRBJ2-2
TGTGCCAGCAGCTACGGGACGGGAACTCATAACACCGGGGAGCTGTTTTTT | CASSYGTGTHNTGELFF | TRBV5-5 | . | . | TRBJ2-2
TGTGCCACCAGCCTTGCCGGGACAGCCAATGAAAAACTGTTTTTT | CATSLAGTANEKLFF | TRBV15 | TRBD1 | . | TRBJ1-4
TGTGCCAGCAGCTACCTAGGGGGGACCCAAGAGACCCAGTACTTC | CASSYLGGTQETQYF | TRBV11-2 | . | . | TRBJ2-5
TGTGCCAGTAGTAGTGTTCTACTGTCCGATTTAACAGATACGCAGTATTTT | CASSSVLLSDLTDTQYF | TRBV19 | . | . | TRBJ2-3
TGTGCCAGCAGTGAAGGGCAGGGGATGTGGAATGAGCAGTTCTTC | CASSEGQGMWNEQFF | TRBV2 | . | . | TRBJ2-1
TGTGCCAGCAGCGTAGCTCCGCCGACAGGTTCAGAGCCCTACGAGCAGTACTTC | CASSVAPPTGSEPYEQYF | TRBV9 | . | . | TRBJ2-7
TGTGCCAGCGGGTTAGGTTCATATAGCAATCAGCCCCAGCATTTT | CASGLGSYSNQPQHF | TRBV6-1 | . | . | TRBJ1-5
TGTGCCAGCAGAAGAAGAAGGGCGGCAGATACGCAGTATTTT | CASRRRRAADTQYF | TRBV28 | . | . | TRBJ2-3
TGTGCCACCAGCAGAGGGCAGGGTGGCGAAAAACTGTTTTTT | CATSRGQGGEKLFF | TRBV15 | . | . | TRBJ1-4
TGTGCTAGTGGCCCCCGGGGATCGAACACTGAAGCTTTCTTT | CASGPRGSNTEAFF | TRBV12-5 | . | once | TRBJ1-1
TGTGCCAGCAGCTTGGACTATCCGACAGGGGACCCATCCAGCAATCAGCCCCAGCATTTT | CASSLDYPTGDPSSNQPQHF | TRBV5-5 | TRBD1 | . | TRBJ1-5
TGTGCCAGCAGTTTAGACAAGAGAGGAAACACCATATATTTT | CASSLDKRGNTIYF | TRBV27 | . | . | TRBJ1-3
TGTGCCAGCAGCTTGAGACAGGGGTTTGAGGCTGCAGATACGCAGTATTTT | CASSLRQGFEAADTQYF | TRBV11-2 | TRBD1 | . | TRBJ2-3
TGTGCCAGCAGCTTACTCGAGCGGGGAGGGTGGGAGACCCAGTACTTC | CASSLLERGGWETQYF | TRBV11-2 | TRBD2 | . | TRBJ2-5
TGTGCCAGCAGCCAAGTAGAAGGGATCGGGGAGCTGTTTTTT | CASSQVEGIGELFF | TRBV4-2 | . | . | TRBJ2-2
TGTGCCAGCAGTGGCAGGGTGGCGACAGATACGCAGTATTTT | CASSGRVATDTQYF | TRBV6-1 | . | . | TRBJ2-3
TGTGCCAGCAGCTTAGATCTAGCGGGGGGGAAGACCCAGTACTTC | CASSLDLAGGKTQYF | TRBV11-2 | TRBD2 | . | TRBJ2-5
TGTGCCAGCACCCTGAACCCGGGGAACACTGAAGCTTTCTTT | CASTLNPGNTEAFF | TRBV7-2 | . | few | TRBJ1-1
TGTGCCAGCAGCTTGACAGGGAGCCACGAGCAGTACTTC | CASSLTGSHEQYF | TRBV13 | TRBD1 | . | TRBJ2-7
TGTGCCAGCAGCCAAGATGCCCGGGAGGAGACCCAGTACTTC | CASSQDAREETQYF | TRBV4-2 | . | . | TRBJ2-5
TGTGCTAGTGGTTTGGCATCAACAGCGGGGGGGGCGACGGGTGAGCAGTTCTTC | CASGLASTAGGATGEQFF | TRBV12-5 | TRBD2 | . | TRBJ2-1
TGTGCCAGCAGTGACGGCGGCTATGGCTACACCTTC | CASSDGGYGYTF | TRBV2 | . | . | TRBJ1-2
TGTGCCAGCAGTGTAAGGGGGCAGGGGACAGATACGCAGTATTTT | CASSVRGQGTDTQYF | TRBV6-1 | TRBD1 | . | TRBJ2-3
TGTGCCAGTAGCCGAACAGGGGGCGGTCAGCCCCAGCATTTT | CASSRTGGGQPQHF | TRBV19 | TRBD1 | . | TRBJ1-5
TGTGCCAGCAGCGTAGGGGGACAGTTTTCCTATGGCTACACCTTC | CASSVGGQFSYGYTF | TRBV9 | TRBD1 | . | TRBJ1-2
TGTGCCTGGACCCGGACAGCGGGCCAGCCCCAGCATTTT | CAWTRTAGQPQHF | TRBV30 | . | . | TRBJ1-5
TGTGCCAGCTCATCAGTGAACACTGAAGCTTTCTTT | CASSSVNTEAFF | TRBV7-2 | . | . | TRBJ1-1
TGTGCCAGCAGTGAAAGGACTGCGAATTCACCCCTCCACTTT | CASSERTANSPLHF | TRBV2 | . | few | TRBJ1-6
TGCGCCAGCAGCCAAGTGGGGGGTAAAAGGACCCAGTACTTC | CASSQVGGKRTQYF | TRBV4-1 | . | few | TRBJ2-5
TGTGCCACCAGCAGATCATCGGGGGACACTGAAGCTTTCTTT | CATSRSSGDTEAFF | TRBV15 | . | . | TRBJ1-1
TGTGCCAGCAGTTACGGCGGGGTGAACACTGAAGCTTTCTTT | CASSYGGVNTEAFF | TRBV6-5 | . | . | TRBJ1-1
TGCGCCAGCAGCAGGACAGGGACCTCTGGGGCCAACGTCCTGACTTTC | CASSRTGTSGANVLTF | TRBV5-1 | TRBD1 | once | TRBJ2-6
TGTGCCAGCAGCTTAAGCCTCCCGGACGGTATCTCTGGGGCCAACGTCCTGACTTTC | CASSLSLPDGISGANVLTF | TRBV11-1 | . | . | TRBJ2-6
TGTGCCAGCAGCCTCTACCATCGTATACAGGGGACCGGGGAGCTGTTTTTT | CASSLYHRIQGTGELFF | TRBV7-9 | TRBD1 | . | TRBJ2-2
TGCGCCAGCAGCGGCCGGGACAGGGGAGGTGATGGCTACACCTTC | CASSGRDRGGDGYTF | TRBV5-1 | TRBD1 | . | TRBJ1-2
TGTGCCAGCAGTTTAGGACAGGGCTTAACCGAGCAGTACTTC | CASSLGQGLTEQYF | TRBV28 | TRBD1 | once | TRBJ2-7
TGTGCCAGCAGCGTCCCGGGACAAAGGGAGCAGTACTTC | CASSVPGQREQYF | TRBV6-1 | . | . | TRBJ2-7
TGTGCCAGCAGCTTAATAGGGACAGGAAGATCACCCCTCCACTTT | CASSLIGTGRSPLHF | TRBV7-2 | TRBD1 | . | TRBJ1-6
TGTGCCAGCAGCTACTTAGCGGGGCTACAAGAGACCCAGTACTTC | CASSYLAGLQETQYF | TRBV5-4 | TRBD2 | . | TRBJ2-5
TGCGCCAGCATCGCACAAAGTCGGGCCAACGTCCTGACTTTC | CASIAQSRANVLTF | TRBV10-1 | . | . | TRBJ2-6
TGTGCCAGCAGTGATTCCGGCAGGGCTTCCGGGGAGCTGTTTTTT | CASSDSGRASGELFF | TRBV25-1 | . | once | TRBJ2-2
TGTGCCAGCAGTGAAGCTTTATGGGAACCTCGCAATCAGCCCCAGCATTTT | CASSEALWEPRNQPQHF | TRBV2 | . | . | TRBJ1-5
TGTGCCTCCTGCACCAGGGGGAGAAGTAATCAGCCCCAGCATTTT | CASCTRGRSNQPQHF | TRBV28 | TRBD1 | few | TRBJ1-5
TGTGCCAGCAGTGAAAGCGCGGGGACCACTGAAGCTTTCTTT | CASSESAGTTEAFF | TRBV6-1 | . | . | TRBJ1-1